Here is one T cell receptor (beta chain) with its context. A read error may account for a junction end that differs from germline. Germline CDR1 reads SGHRS; CDR2 reads YFSETQ. CDR3 length: 14 residues. Treatment meaning: roughly 20 received Ad26.COV2.S at low or high dose, single or two shots; roughly five received placebo; per-sample allocation not given. Sampling took place 63 days after the first vaccine or placebo injection. The data originate from a study of Ad26.COV2.S vaccination and SARS-CoV-2 variants. Profiled with immunoSEQ multiplex PCR; TCRdb holds only in-frame clones, not every one. The sample holds about 280,000 clones, 80% to 90% seen once.

The chain joins TRBV5-1 to TRBJ2-2, with 9 bases aligning to TRBD1. The clonotype was recovered from a person between 18 and 65 years old who received the Ad26.COV2.S COVID-19 vaccine or a placebo. This specimen was peripheral blood, taken in a trial of Ad26.COV2.S vaccine versus placebo. The CDR3 DNA sequence: TGCGCCAGCAACTTGACAGGGGGCACCGGGGAGCTGTTTTTT. It yields the protein CASNLTGGTGELFF.